Listed below are T cell receptor beta chains from one sample, sequenced in a study of cytomegalovirus exposure and HLA in healthy donors. Sequencing used immunoSEQ multiplex PCR; TCRdb keeps in-frame clones, though not all of them. The sample includes 70,000 or so clones, roughly 74% seen only once; the top ten take around 10%. Sequencing used PBMCs. The receptor set was obtained from a woman aged 60-70 years in good health and CMV-seropositive. CDR3s include the opening cysteine and the closing phenylalanine or tryptophan. The order of the fields is D gene, clone size, J gene, V gene, CDR3 DNA, CDR3 protein. The D gene is left open where the match is weak. Expanded clones get a size class; other rows say once, few or many, or leave the size out.

-,-,TRBJ1-4,TRBV18,TGTGCCAGCTCACCAGGGGGAGGTGAAAAACTGTTTTTT,CASSPGGGEKLFF
TRBD1,-,TRBJ1-5,TRBV6-1,TGTGCCAGCAGTTCCCTTGACAGGGGGCCCCAGCATTTT,CASSSLDRGPQHF
-,few,TRBJ1-1,TRBV5-1,TGCGCCAGCAGCTTGGACAGGGCGGCCAACACTGAAGCTTTCTTT,CASSLDRAANTEAFF
-,-,TRBJ2-2,TRBV11-2,TGTGCCAGCAGTCCGTCGAACACCGGGGAGCTGTTTTTT,CASSPSNTGELFF
-,-,TRBJ1-2,TRBV11-1,TGTGCCAGCAGCGAAATATCCGGGGGTTCTTATGGCTACACCTTC,CASSEISGGSYGYTF
-,-,TRBJ1-1,TRBV7-8,TGTGCCAGCAGCTTAGTCGTCACTGAAGCTTTCTTT,CASSLVVTEAFF
TRBD1,-,TRBJ1-4,TRBV7-9,TGTGCCAGCAGCGGCCGGGACAGGGAGGAAAAACTGTTTTTT,CASSGRDREEKLFF
TRBD2,-,TRBJ2-1,TRBV7-7,TGTGCTAGCAGCTTATCTAGCGGTCCCTACAATGAGCAGTTCTTC,CASSLSSGPYNEQFF
TRBD1,-,TRBJ1-4,TRBV5-1,TGCGCCAGCAGCTTGGACAGGGGAACTAATGAAAAACTGTTTTTT,CASSLDRGTNEKLFF
-,-,TRBJ1-1,TRBV5-5,TGTGCCAGCAGCTTGCTCACGAGCACTGAAGCTTTCTTT,CASSLLTSTEAFF
TRBD1,-,TRBJ2-7,TRBV19,TGTGCCAGTCGGGCAGGGGGCTTTTACGAGCAGTACTTC,CASRAGGFYEQYF
TRBD1,-,TRBJ1-1,TRBV6-1,TGTGCCGTCCCACGGTACAGGGGGCTCGGTGAAGCTTTCTTT,CAVPRYRGLGEAFF
TRBD1,once,TRBJ2-3,TRBV5-4,TGTGCCAGCAGCCGGGACAGCACTAGCACAGATACGCAGTATTTT,CASSRDSTSTDTQYF
TRBD1,-,TRBJ1-2,TRBV30,TGTGCCTGGAGTAAAACCGGGACAGTGGCCTATGGCTACACCTTC,CAWSKTGTVAYGYTF
TRBD1,-,TRBJ2-1,TRBV19,TGTGCCAGTCATCGCGACAGGGCCTACAATGAGCAGTTCTTC,CASHRDRAYNEQFF
-,-,TRBJ2-2,TRBV7-2,TGTGCCAGCAGCTTCCGACAGTCCACCGGGGAGCTGTTTTTT,CASSFRQSTGELFF
-,-,TRBJ2-2,TRBV2,TGTGCCAGCAGTAACAGAGGGCCCGGGGAGCTGTTTTTT,CASSNRGPGELFF
-,-,TRBJ1-5,TRBV5-1,TGCGCCAGCAGCTTGGGTACTACGGGACAGCCCCAGCATTTT,CASSLGTTGQPQHF
TRBD1,-,TRBJ2-2,TRBV7-7,TGTGCTAGCAGCATCGACAGGGGACCCGACTCCCAACCCCCGATCACCGGGGAGCTGTTTTTT,CASSIDRGPDSQPPITGELFF
TRBD1,-,TRBJ1-1,TRBV9,TGTGCCAGCAGCGTAAGGGGGCAGGAGGCGGATGAAGCTTTCTTT,CASSVRGQEADEAFF
TRBD1,-,TRBJ1-6,TRBV30,TGTGCCTGCCGGACAGGGAATTCACCCCTCCACTTT,CACRTGNSPLHF
-,-,TRBJ2-2,TRBV23-1,TGCGCCAGCACCAAAGACAGGGAGGTGGACACCGGGGAGCTGTTTTTT,CASTKDREVDTGELFF
TRBD1,-,TRBJ2-1,TRBV7-3,TGTGCCAGCAGCCCTGACCGGACAGGCGGCAATGAGCAGTTCTTC,CASSPDRTGGNEQFF
TRBD1,few,TRBJ1-4,TRBV18,TGTGCCAGCTCTCTCGGACAGGGGGCGGAGAAACTGTTTTTT,CASSLGQGAEKLFF
TRBD1,-,TRBJ1-5,TRBV7-2,TGTGCCAGCAGCTTTGCCGGGACAGGGAATCAGCCCCAGCATTTT,CASSFAGTGNQPQHF
TRBD1,-,TRBJ1-1,TRBV6-1,TGTGCCAGCAGCGACAGGGGTAAGAACACTGAAGCTTTCTTT,CASSDRGKNTEAFF
-,-,TRBJ1-5,TRBV6-6,TGTGCCAGCAGAAGACAGGTTGAGAGCAATCAGCCCCAGCATTTT,CASRRQVESNQPQHF
TRBD1,-,TRBJ1-2,TRBV19,TGTGCCAGTACCATAAACCCGGACAGGGGGAGCTATGGCTACACCTTC,CASTINPDRGSYGYTF
TRBD1,-,TRBJ1-6,TRBV7-2,TGTGCCAGCAGCCTAGCGGGTGGCAGGGGGCGATCACCCCTCCACTTT,CASSLAGGRGRSPLHF
TRBD1,-,TRBJ1-1,TRBV4-2,TGTGCCAGCAGCCGTCAGGGACAGGGGGACACTGAAGCTTTCTTT,CASSRQGQGDTEAFF
TRBD1,-,TRBJ2-7,TRBV2,TGTGCCAGCAGTGAAGCGGGGACAGGGGACTACGAGCAGTACTTC,CASSEAGTGDYEQYF
-,medium-sized,TRBJ2-2,TRBV7-7,TGTGCTAGCCCTCTCCGACAGGCGAACACCGGGGAGCTGTTTTTT,CASPLRQANTGELFF
-,-,TRBJ2-7,TRBV2,TGTGCCAGCAGATCCAGGGTATCTTACGAGCAGTACTTC,CASRSRVSYEQYF
-,-,TRBJ2-3,TRBV6-1,TGTGCCAGCAGTGAGGTGGCTCTGAGGGCAGATACGCAGTATTTT,CASSEVALRADTQYF
TRBD1,-,TRBJ1-1,TRBV11-2,TGTGCCAGCAGCATGGGACAGGCCTCCTTAACTGAAGCTTTCTTT,CASSMGQASLTEAFF
TRBD1,-,TRBJ2-3,TRBV5-4,TGTGCCAGCAGCACGGACAGGTCTAGCACAGATACGCAGTATTTT,CASSTDRSSTDTQYF
-,-,TRBJ2-7,TRBV10-3,TGTGCCATCAGCAGCGGGCCGAGAAGCTCCTACGAGCAGTACTTC,CAISSGPRSSYEQYF
TRBD1,-,TRBJ1-1,TRBV29-1,TGCAGCGTACGGGACAGGGAAGCTTTCTTT,CSVRDREAFF
TRBD1,-,TRBJ2-7,TRBV10-3,TGTGCCATCAGTGAGAGGACAGGACCTACCGCGGAGCAGTACTTC,CAISERTGPTAEQYF
-,-,TRBJ1-1,TRBV6-1,TGTGCCAGCAGTGAAATATATAAAACTGAAGCTTTCTTT,CASSEIYKTEAFF
TRBD2,-,TRBJ2-1,TRBV5-1,TGCGCCAGCAGCTTGCAAGCGGGAGGGCCTTCCTACAATGAGCAGTTCTTC,CASSLQAGGPSYNEQFF
TRBD1,-,TRBJ2-1,TRBV7-9,TGTGCCAGCAGCAGACAGGGGCAGGATGAGCAGTTCTTC,CASSRQGQDEQFF
-,-,TRBJ2-5,TRBV5-4,TGTGCCAGCAGCCTACAGGGACCGAATCGGGAGACCCAGTACTTC,CASSLQGPNRETQYF
TRBD1,-,TRBJ1-1,TRBV27,TGTGCCAGCAGTGGCCCTCGACAGGGGGCATCGGTATTGGAAGCTTTCTTT,CASSGPRQGASVLEAFF
-,-,TRBJ2-5,TRBV5-6,TGTGCCAGCAGCGTTGGACAGGGAGGGGAGACCCAGTACTTC,CASSVGQGGETQYF
-,-,TRBJ1-3,TRBV5-4,TGTGCCGAGCAACGAGGTTGGGGAAACACCATATATTTT,CAEQRGWGNTIYF
-,few,TRBJ1-1,TRBV6-5,TGTGCCAGCAGTCCGACGTGGAGGACTGAAGCTTTCTTT,CASSPTWRTEAFF
-,-,TRBJ1-4,TRBV7-2,TGTGCCAGCAGCCCTAACAGGGTGGTTGAAAAACTGTTTTTT,CASSPNRVVEKLFF
-,-,TRBJ2-2,TRBV30,TGTGCCTGGAGTACTCAGGGAACCGGGGAGCTGTTTTTT,CAWSTQGTGELFF
TRBD2,-,TRBJ2-7,TRBV18,TGTGCCAGCTCACCAAACCCGGGGACTAGCGGCGAGCAGTACTTC,CASSPNPGTSGEQYF
TRBD1,-,TRBJ1-2,TRBV6-5,TGTGCCAGGAAGGGACAGGGGTATGGCTACACCTTC,CARKGQGYGYTF
TRBD2,-,TRBJ2-1,TRBV10-3,TGTGCCATCAGTGAGGGACTAGGGGTTCCCTATGAGCAGTTCTTC,CAISEGLGVPYEQFF
-,-,TRBJ1-1,TRBV19,TGTGCCAGTAGTATCGGCAGGGCGAACACTGAAGCTTTCTTT,CASSIGRANTEAFF
-,many,TRBJ1-1,TRBV5-1,TGCGCCAGCAGCCTGATCCGGGGGGACACTGAAGCTTTCTTT,CASSLIRGDTEAFF
TRBD2,few,TRBJ2-3,TRBV9,TGTGCCAGCAGCCCGCCGACTAGCGGGAGCACAGATACGCAGTATTTT,CASSPPTSGSTDTQYF
TRBD1,-,TRBJ2-7,TRBV7-9,TGTGCCAGCAGCTCCACAGGGGGCGGAAGGCACGAGCAGTACTTC,CASSSTGGGRHEQYF
TRBD1,-,TRBJ2-7,TRBV11-2,TGTGCCAGCAGCCCGACAGGGGGCTACGAGCAGTACTTC,CASSPTGGYEQYF
TRBD1,few,TRBJ1-1,TRBV2,TGTGCCAGCCTTGGGGACAGGGGTGCTTTCTTT,CASLGDRGAFF
-,large,TRBJ1-4,TRBV5-1,TGCGCCAGCAGCTTGGCCGAGGGGGATAGTGAAAAACTGTTTTTT,CASSLAEGDSEKLFF
TRBD2,-,TRBJ2-1,TRBV9,TGTGCCAGCAGCGTAGGCGGGACTAGCGTACATGAGCAGTTCTTC,CASSVGGTSVHEQFF